The clone carrying this TCR beta chain occurred a few times. Semi-nested PCR with Nested Universal Primer A followed constant-region reverse priming of full-length variable regions. TCRdb reprocessed the 5' RACE reads with MiXCR, giving one entry per CDR3 protein. Counted here are tens of thousands of distinct CDR3 sequences, about 28% occurring once; the ten biggest clones make up less than 3.5%. The CDR3 spans 12 residues. The V segment lost 6 bases and the J segment 4 bases; nucleotides outside the gene matches: 3. Germline V lookup: CDR1 MNHNS, CDR2 SASEGT. Memory CD4+ T cells were sorted as CD4+CD45RO+CD25- cells.

The sequencing sample was made of tumor-infiltrating memory CD4+ T cells sorted from the breast tumor. Subset specified: memory CD4+ T cells, CD4+CD45RO+CD25-. This TCR was recovered from a female donor with breast cancer. V is TRBV6-1 and J is TRBJ2-7; 7 bases map to TRBD1. CDR3 residues: CASSQGEYEQYF. The CDR3 coding sequence is TGTGCCAGCAGCCAGGGGGAGTACGAGCAGTACTTC.